This TCR beta chain was retrieved from a study of control samples from healthy donors and cancer patients (dated by TCRdb to the early 2020s). The germline ends are 9 bases apart after V is trimmed by 1 base and J by 0 bases. Taken from cysteine to phenylalanine, the CDR3 has 16 residues. Only the CDR3 DNA is retained, 48 bases long and in frame from the first base. Per the germline V gene, SGHTA is the CDR1 and FQGNSA is the CDR2. With respect to this clone: No cognate antigen has been identified for it. Per-nucleotide qualities are absent, and no much larger clonotype sits a single base away.

The library was made by the immunoSEQ multiplex PCR assay. TCRdb obtained this table from immuneACCESS and retained in-frame rearrangements with V and J assigned. These tables miss some clones; where compared with another copy, unresolved V genes account for less than half of the shortfall, and the remainder is unexplained. In all, the sample holds approximately 140,000 clones, and 90% to 95% of those were seen once. The ten biggest clones cover roughly 14% of the sample. The sequence joins TRBV7-2 to TRBJ2-2; the D gene cannot be named for sure. This TCR derives from a man aged 40-50 years in good health. The sample was blood. In nucleotides, the sequence is TGTGCCAGCAGCTTAGTCTGGGGAACGAACACCGGGGAGCTGTTTTTT. This sequence encodes CASSLVWGTNTGELFF.